This T cell receptor (beta chain) came from a study of cytomegalovirus exposure and HLA in healthy donors. Study as a whole: The early release's HLA-typed donors yielded roughly 85 million unique TCRs. Study conclusions and caveats: Certain indistinguishable V segments, among them TRBV6-2 and TRBV6-3, were excluded. Diagnosis of cytomegalovirus status made by the classifier reportedly showed high specificity and sensitivity. Analysis performed later showed TCR beta chains linked to HLA being more clonally expanded than equally common others.

For this clone: The antigen is not known.

Both 60 Vbeta primers and 13 Jbeta primers went into the PCR. The repertoire was sequenced with immunoSEQ multiplex PCR; TCRdb's copy has only in-frame clones and lacks some. There are 250,000 to 350,000 clones in the sample; roughly 90% occur only once, and approximately 4.3% lies in the top ten. V lost 5 bases, J lost 3 bases, and 14 bases lay in between. The germline V gene encodes CDR1 SNHLY and CDR2 FYNNEI. This CDR3 spans 14 amino acids. This sequence joins TRBV2 and TRBJ2-7, with a possible D match to TRBD2 (6 bases). The TCR originated in a man aged 35 to 55 in good health and CMV-seropositive. Sequencing was performed on PBMCs. The CDR3 loop reads CASSSGTEFYEQYF. DNA for the CDR3: TGTGCCAGCAGTTCCGGGACTGAATTCTACGAGCAGTACTTC.